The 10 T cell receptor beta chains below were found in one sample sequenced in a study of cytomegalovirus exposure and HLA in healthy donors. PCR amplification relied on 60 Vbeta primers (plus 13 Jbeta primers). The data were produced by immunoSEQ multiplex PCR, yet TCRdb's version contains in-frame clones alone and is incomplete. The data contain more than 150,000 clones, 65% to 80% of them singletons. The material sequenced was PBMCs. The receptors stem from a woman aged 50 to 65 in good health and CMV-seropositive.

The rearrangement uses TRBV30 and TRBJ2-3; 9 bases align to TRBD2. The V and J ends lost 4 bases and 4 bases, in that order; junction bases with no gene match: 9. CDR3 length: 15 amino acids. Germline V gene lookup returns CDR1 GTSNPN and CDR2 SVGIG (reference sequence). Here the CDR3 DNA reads TGTGCCTGGACCAGAGGGGCGGGGGGGCCAGATACGCAGTATTTT. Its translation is CAWTRGAGGPDTQYF.

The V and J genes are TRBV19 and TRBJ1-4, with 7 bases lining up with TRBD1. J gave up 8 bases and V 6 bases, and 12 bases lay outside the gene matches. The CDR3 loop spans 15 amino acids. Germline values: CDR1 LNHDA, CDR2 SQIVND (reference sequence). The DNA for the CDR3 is TGTGCCAGTAGCCGAACCCTTGACAGGGAGGAAAAACTGTTTTTT. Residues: CASSRTLDREEKLFF. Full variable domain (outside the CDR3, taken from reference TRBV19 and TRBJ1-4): DGGITQSPKYLFRKEGQNVTLSCEQNLNHDAMYWYRQDPGQGLRLIYYSQIVNDFQKGDIAEGYSVSREKKESFPLTVTSAQKNPTAFYLCASSRTLDREEKLFFGSGTQLSVL.

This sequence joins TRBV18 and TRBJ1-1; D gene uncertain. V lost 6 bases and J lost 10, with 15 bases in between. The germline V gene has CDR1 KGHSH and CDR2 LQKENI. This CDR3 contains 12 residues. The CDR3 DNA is TGTGCCAGCTCCCTGGACCGCGGAGGAGCTTTCTTT. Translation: CASSLDRGGAFF.

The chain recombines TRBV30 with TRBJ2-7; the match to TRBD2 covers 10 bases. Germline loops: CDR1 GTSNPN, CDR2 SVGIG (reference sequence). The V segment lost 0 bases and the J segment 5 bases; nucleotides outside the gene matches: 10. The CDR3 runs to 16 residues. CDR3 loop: CAWSVLGPSGSDEQYF. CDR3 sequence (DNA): TGTGCCTGGAGTGTACTAGGTCCTAGCGGGAGCGACGAGCAGTACTTC.

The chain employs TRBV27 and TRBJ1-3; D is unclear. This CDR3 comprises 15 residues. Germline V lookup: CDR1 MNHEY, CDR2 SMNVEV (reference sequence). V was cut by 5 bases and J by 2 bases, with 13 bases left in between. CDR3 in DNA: TGTGCCAGCAGTAGGGAGGGTTGGGCTGGAAACACCATATATTTT. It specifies CASSREGWAGNTIYF.

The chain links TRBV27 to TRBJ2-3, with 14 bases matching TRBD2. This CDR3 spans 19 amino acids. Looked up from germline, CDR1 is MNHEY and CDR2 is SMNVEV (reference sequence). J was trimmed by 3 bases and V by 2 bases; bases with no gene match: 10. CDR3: CASSLRLAGGRALTDTQYF. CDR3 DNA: TGTGCCAGCAGTTTACGACTAGCGGGGGGGCGGGCTTTAACAGATACGCAGTATTTT.

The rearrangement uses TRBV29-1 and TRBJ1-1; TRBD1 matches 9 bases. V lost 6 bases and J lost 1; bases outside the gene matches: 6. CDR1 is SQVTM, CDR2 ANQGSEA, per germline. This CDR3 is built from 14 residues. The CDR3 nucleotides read TGCAGCGTCGACAGGGGGTATGGGAACACTGAAGCTTTCTTT. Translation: CSVDRGYGNTEAFF.

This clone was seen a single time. The CDR3 nucleotides read TGTGCCAGCAGCCCCTCGAGTGGTGGCTACACCTTC. Encoded protein: CASSPSSGGYTF. The gene calls are TRBV7-2 and TRBJ1-2; D is unresolved. The CDR3 is 12 residues long. Trimming stripped 5 bases from V and 7 bases from J, with 11 bases between. CDR1 and CDR2 (germline): SGHTA, FQGNSA.

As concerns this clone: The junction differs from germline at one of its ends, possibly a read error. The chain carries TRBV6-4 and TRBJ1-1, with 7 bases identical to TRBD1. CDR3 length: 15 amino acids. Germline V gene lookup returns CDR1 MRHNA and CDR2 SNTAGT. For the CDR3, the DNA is TGTGCCAGCAGAGACTCCGGGACAGATATCACTGAAGCTTTCTTT. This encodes CASRDSGTDITEAFF.

CDR3 region: CASSWGAGEAFF. DNA of the CDR3: TGCGCCAGCAGCTGGGGTGCAGGGGAGGCTTTCTTT. The gene calls are TRBV5-1 and TRBJ1-1; D is perhaps TRBD1 (6 bases). Germline V gene data show CDR1 as SGHRS and CDR2 as YFSETQ. The CDR3 is 12 residues long. The V end was cut by 3 bases, the J end by 11 bases, with 14 bases between.